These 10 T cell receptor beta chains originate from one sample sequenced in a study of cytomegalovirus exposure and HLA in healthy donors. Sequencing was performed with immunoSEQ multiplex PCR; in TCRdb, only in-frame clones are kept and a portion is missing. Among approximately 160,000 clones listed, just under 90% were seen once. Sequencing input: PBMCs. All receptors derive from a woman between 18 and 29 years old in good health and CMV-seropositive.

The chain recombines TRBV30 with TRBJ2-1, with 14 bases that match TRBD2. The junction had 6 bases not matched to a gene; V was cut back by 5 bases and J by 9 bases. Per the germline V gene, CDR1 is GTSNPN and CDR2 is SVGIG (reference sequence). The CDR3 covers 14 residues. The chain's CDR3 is CAWAYGLAGGEQFF. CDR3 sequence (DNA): TGTGCCTGGGCTTACGGACTAGCGGGAGGTGAGCAGTTCTTC.

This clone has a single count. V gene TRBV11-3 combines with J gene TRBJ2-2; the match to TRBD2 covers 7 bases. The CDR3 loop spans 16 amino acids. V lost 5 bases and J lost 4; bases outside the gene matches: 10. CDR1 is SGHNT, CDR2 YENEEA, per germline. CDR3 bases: TGTGCCAGCAGCGGAACAATACTAGCGAGCACCGGGGAGCTGTTTTTT. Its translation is CASSGTILASTGELFF.

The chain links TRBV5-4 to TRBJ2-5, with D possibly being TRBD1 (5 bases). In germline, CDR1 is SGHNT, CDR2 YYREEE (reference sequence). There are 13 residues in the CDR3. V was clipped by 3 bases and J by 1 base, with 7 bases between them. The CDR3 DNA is TGTGCCAGCAGCTCACAGGTCCAAGAGACCCAGTACTTC. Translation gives CASSSQVQETQYF.

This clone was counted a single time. CDR3 bases: TGTGCCAGCAGCCTCGGGACTAGCGACTACGAGCAGTACTTC. Its translation is CASSLGTSDYEQYF. The V gene is TRBV7-2, the J gene TRBJ2-7, with 10 nucleotides matching TRBD2. V was pared by 5 bases and J by 3 bases, with 4 bases of the junction left unmatched. This CDR3 comprises 14 residues. CDR1 is SGHTA, CDR2 FQGNSA, per germline.

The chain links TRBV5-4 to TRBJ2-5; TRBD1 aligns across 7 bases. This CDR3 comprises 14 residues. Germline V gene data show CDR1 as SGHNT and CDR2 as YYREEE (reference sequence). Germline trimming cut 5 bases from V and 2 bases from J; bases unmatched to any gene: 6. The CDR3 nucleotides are TGTGCCAGCAGGCGTCCGGGACAGCAAGAGACCCAGTACTTC. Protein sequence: CASRRPGQQETQYF. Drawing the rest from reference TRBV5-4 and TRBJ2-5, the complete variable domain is ETGVTQSPTHLIKTRGQQVTLRCSSQSGHNTVSWYQQALGQGPQFIFQYYREEENGRGNFPPRFSGLQFPNYSSELNVNALELDDSALYLCASRRPGQQETQYFGPGTRLLVL.

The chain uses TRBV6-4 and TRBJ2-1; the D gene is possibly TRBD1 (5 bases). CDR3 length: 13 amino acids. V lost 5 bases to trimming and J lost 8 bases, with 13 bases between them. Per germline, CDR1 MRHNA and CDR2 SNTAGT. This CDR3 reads CASSPQVTDEQFF. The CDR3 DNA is TGTGCCAGCAGTCCTCAGGTGACAGATGAGCAGTTCTTC.

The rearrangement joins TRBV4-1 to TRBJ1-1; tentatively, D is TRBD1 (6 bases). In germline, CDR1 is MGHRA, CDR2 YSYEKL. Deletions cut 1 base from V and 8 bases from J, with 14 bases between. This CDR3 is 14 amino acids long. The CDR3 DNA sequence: TGCGCCAGCAGCCAAGTCACGCAGGACAGCGAAGCTTTCTTT. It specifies CASSQVTQDSEAFF.

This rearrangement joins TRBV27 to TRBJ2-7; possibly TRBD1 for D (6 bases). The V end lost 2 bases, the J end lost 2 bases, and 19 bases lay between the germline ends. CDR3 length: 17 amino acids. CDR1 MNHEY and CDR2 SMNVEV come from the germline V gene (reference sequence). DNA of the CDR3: TGTGCCAGCAGTTTAAAGGGGGTGAGGGGGTCCACCTACGAGCAGTACTTC. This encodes CASSLKGVRGSTYEQYF.

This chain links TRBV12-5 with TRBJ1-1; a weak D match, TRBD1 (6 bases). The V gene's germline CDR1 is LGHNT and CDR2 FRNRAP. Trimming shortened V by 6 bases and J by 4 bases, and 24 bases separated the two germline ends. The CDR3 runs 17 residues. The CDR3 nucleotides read TGTGCTAGTGGGGACCAAACAGGGTCTGGTTTGTTCACTGAAGCTTTCTTT. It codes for CASGDQTGSGLFTEAFF.

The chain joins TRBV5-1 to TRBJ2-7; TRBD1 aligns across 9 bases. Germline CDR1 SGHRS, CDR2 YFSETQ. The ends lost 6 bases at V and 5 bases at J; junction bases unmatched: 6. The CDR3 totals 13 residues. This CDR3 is CASTRDRDHEQYF. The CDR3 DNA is TGCGCCAGCACCAGGGACAGGGATCACGAGCAGTACTTC.